The 22 T cell receptor beta chains reported below all come from one sample, sequenced in a study of shared clonotypes between healthy human individuals. Some clones are missing from TCRdb's copy, which holds only in-frame ones; the method was immunoSEQ multiplex PCR. Among about 460,000 clones, roughly four fifths were seen once, and the ten largest hold more than 10%. Sequenced: PBMCs. The receptors were sampled from a woman aged 40-49 years in good health. Some clones in this sample may be carry-over from other donors' samples.

V gene TRBV30 combines with J gene TRBJ2-1, with 7 positions matching TRBD2. This CDR3 has 14 amino acids. Looked up from germline, CDR1 is GTSNPN and CDR2 is SVGIG (reference sequence). V trimming: 1 base; J trimming: 6 bases; junction bases outside the gene matches: 6. The CDR3 DNA is TGTGCCTGGAGTGGAGCGGGAAGGATCAATGAGCAGTTCTTC. Translating gives CAWSGAGRINEQFF.

This sequence joins TRBV5-1 and TRBJ1-1; D gene uncertain. Germline values: CDR1 SGHRS, CDR2 YFSETQ. V was cut by 5 bases and J by 6 bases, with 14 bases left in between. The CDR3 is 13 residues long. For the CDR3, the DNA is TGCGCCAGCAGTCGCTCCGGCAATTCTGAAGCTTTCTTT. Its translation: CASSRSGNSEAFF.

V gene TRBV7-2 combines with J gene TRBJ2-7; 9 bases fit TRBD2. From germline, CDR1 is SGHTA and CDR2 FQGNSA. V shed 1 base, J shed 1 base, and the junction held 2 bases outside the gene matches. The CDR3 loop spans 15 amino acids. The CDR3 coding sequence is TGTGCCAGCAGCTTAGTAGCGGGAGCATCCTACGAGCAGTACTTC. It translates to CASSLVAGASYEQYF.

This clone has more than one count but fewer than ten. The V and J genes are TRBV11-2 and TRBJ2-1; 7 bases map to TRBD2. The CDR3 is made up of 15 amino acids. V lost 4 bases, J lost 8 bases, and 11 bases stayed unmatched. Germline V gives CDR1 SGHAT, CDR2 FQNNGV. The CDR3 region is CASSWEGRWGDEQFF. The CDR3 DNA sequence: TGTGCCAGCAGCTGGGAGGGTCGGTGGGGCGATGAGCAGTTCTTC.

V and J are TRBV5-1 and TRBJ2-7; 12 nucleotides align to TRBD2. CDR1 and CDR2 (germline): SGHRS, YFSETQ. The V and J ends lost 4 bases and 7 bases, in that order; junction bases with no gene match: 9. The CDR3 has 15 amino acids. This chain's CDR3 is CASSPGLAGSREQYF. The CDR3 DNA follows: TGCGCCAGCAGCCCCGGACTAGCGGGATCGCGGGAGCAGTACTTC.

This clone was observed once. This sequence joins TRBV5-1 and TRBJ1-2, with D uncertain. V lost 0 bases, J lost 8 bases, and 14 bases lay in between. This CDR3 is built from 14 residues. Germline lookup yields CDR1 SGHRS and CDR2 YFSETQ. The CDR3 sequence is CASSLALGAGGYTF. Written as DNA, the CDR3 is TGCGCCAGCAGCTTGGCGTTGGGCGCAGGCGGCTACACCTTC.

A note on this clone: This likely traces to a read error, being one base from a far larger clone. The chain combines TRBV4-3 with TRBJ1-2; D gene ambiguous. The germline V gene has CDR1 LGHNA and CDR2 YSLEER. The CDR3 runs to 13 residues. The CDR3 nucleotides are TGCGCCAGCAGTCCCCGTAGGGAGTCTGGCTGCACCTTC. It specifies CASSPRRESGCTF.

This chain uses TRBV6-1 with TRBJ1-5; 12 bases are shared with TRBD1. The trim removed 3 bases at V and 4 bases at J, leaving 4 bases unmatched. The CDR3 is 16 amino acids. Looked up from germline, CDR1 is MNHNS and CDR2 is SASEGT. CDR3 DNA: TGTGCCAGCAGTGATCGGGACAGGGGGCCTAATCAGCCCCAGCATTTT. The encoded protein is CASSDRDRGPNQPQHF.

This clone was seen only a few times. This chain uses TRBV10-2 with TRBJ2-1, with D unresolved. CDR1 is WSHSY, CDR2 SAAADI, per germline. Trimming took off 3 bases at V and 10 bases at J, with 10 bases between the two ends. This CDR3 contains 12 residues. The CDR3 bases are TGCGCCAGCAGTGATTTGGGCCCAGAGCAGTTCTTC. Its translation is CASSDLGPEQFF.

For the CDR3, the DNA is TGTGCCAGCAGTCCCGCACGGCGAGCCAAAAACATTCAGTACTTC. Translation: CASSPARRAKNIQYF. The chain joins TRBV28 to TRBJ2-4; unclear D gene. V was pared by 5 bases and J by 0 bases, with 11 bases between. The CDR3 covers 15 residues. CDR1 and CDR2 (germline): MDHEN, SYDVKM. Full variable domain (remainder filled in from reference TRBV28 and TRBJ2-4): DVKVTQSSRYLVKRTGEKVFLECVQDMDHENMFWYRQDPGLGLRLIYFSYDVKMKEKGDIPEGYSVSREKKERFSLILESASTNQTSMYLCASSPARRAKNIQYFGAGTRLSVL.

The rearrangement joins TRBV28 to TRBJ1-2; TRBD1 is a possible D gene (5 bases). The V end lost 3 bases, the J end lost 4 bases, and 12 bases lay between the germline ends. This CDR3 is built from 14 residues. Germline assignment: CDR1 MDHEN and CDR2 SYDVKM. The CDR3 region is CASSLGQRAYGYTF. DNA of the CDR3: TGTGCCAGCAGTTTGGGGCAGCGGGCCTATGGCTACACCTTC.

Of note for this clone: This sample includes further DNA sequences coding for the same CDR3. The chain links TRBV29-1 to TRBJ2-7; TRBD1 might be the D (5 bases). Germline assignment: CDR1 SQVTM and CDR2 ANQGSEA. Between the trimmed V and J ends, which lost 3 bases and 7 bases, there was a span of 13 bases. The CDR3 extends over 12 amino acids. CDR3 nucleotide sequence: TGCAGCGTTGAGGTAGGGGCTGGGGAGCAGTACTTC. Its translation: CSVEVGAGEQYF.

The V and J genes are TRBV7-9 and TRBJ2-2; D is uncertain. V dropped 4 bases and J dropped 0 bases, with 6 bases sitting between them. CDR1 and CDR2 (germline): SEHNR, FQNEAQ (reference sequence). The length of the CDR3 is 14 residues. The CDR3 DNA follows: TGTGCCAGCAGCTCCAAATCGAACACCGGGGAGCTGTTTTTT. Translating it yields CASSSKSNTGELFF.

The V and J genes are TRBV18 and TRBJ1-1, with unresolved D. Germline CDR1 reads KGHSH; CDR2 reads LQKENI. V lost 4 bases and J lost 3, with 12 bases in between. The CDR3 has 14 amino acids. The CDR3 DNA is TGTGCCAGCTCACAAAATAACCGGGACACTGAAGCTTTCTTT. Residues: CASSQNNRDTEAFF.

This clone was detected once. This chain uses TRBV5-1 with TRBJ2-1; TRBD2 matches at 11 bases. The CDR3 is 16 amino acids. With 3 bases clipped from V and 4 bases from J, the junction kept 6 bases outside the gene matches. Germline V lookup: CDR1 SGHRS, CDR2 YFSETQ. The CDR3, as DNA: TGCGCCAGCAGCTCCAGGACTAGCGGGCCTTACAATGAGCAGTTCTTC. It yields the protein CASSSRTSGPYNEQFF.

This rearrangement joins TRBV7-2 to TRBJ2-1, with 12 bases fitting TRBD2. The trim removed 8 bases at V and 10 bases at J, leaving 15 bases unmatched. This CDR3 is built from 16 residues. The germline V gene encodes CDR1 SGHTA and CDR2 FQGNSA. The CDR3 loop reads CASGIRTSGANVEQFF. CDR3 DNA: TGTGCCAGCGGCATACGGACTAGCGGGGCCAATGTCGAGCAGTTCTTC.

Comments on this clone: The likely explanation is a read error, given a far larger clone one base away. The sample carries other DNA sequences with the same CDR3. This rearrangement joins TRBV20-1 to TRBJ1-1; unclear D gene. This CDR3 has 11 residues. Germline CDR1 and CDR2: DFQATT and SNEGSKA (reference sequence). The CDR3 sequence is CSASPEPEAFF. The CDR3 region has the DNA TGTAGTGCTTCTCCCGAGCCAGAAGCTTTCTTT.

This clone was seen only a few times. This chain connects TRBV29-1 to TRBJ2-7; 7 positions agree with TRBD1. Germline V lookup: CDR1 SQVTM, CDR2 ANQGSEA. This CDR3 region has 12 residues. After removal of 1 base from V and 5 bases from J, the junction contained 2 bases not matched to a gene. CDR3 residues: CSVEGDSDEQYF. In DNA form, the CDR3 reads TGCAGCGTTGAAGGGGACAGCGACGAGCAGTACTTC.

The DNA for the CDR3 is TGCGCCAGCAGTCGACAGGGGGCTTATGACACTGAAGCTTTCTTT. Protein product: CASSRQGAYDTEAFF. The chain joins TRBV10-2 to TRBJ1-1; 10 bases fit TRBD1. The CDR3 has 15 residues. The trim removed 5 bases at V and 3 bases at J, leaving 6 bases unmatched. Germline CDR1 and CDR2: WSHSY and SAAADI.

The chain employs TRBV15 and TRBJ1-4; 7 bases line up with TRBD1. CDR3 size: 16 residues. V trimming: 2 bases; J trimming: 7 bases; junction bases outside the gene matches: 10. CDR1 and CDR2 (germline): LNHNV, YYDKDF (reference sequence). The CDR3 here is CATSRNRQGRGEKLFF. DNA of the CDR3: TGTGCCACCAGCAGAAACAGACAGGGTCGTGGTGAAAAACTGTTTTTT.

This clone has just a few counts. V is TRBV7-9 and J is TRBJ2-1; D is unclear. V was clipped by 4 bases and J by 9 bases, with 10 bases between them. The germline gives CDR1 SEHNR, CDR2 FQNEAQ (reference sequence). The CDR3 sequence is 12 residues long. The CDR3 DNA reads TGTGCCAGCAGCTCCTACCTTGGTGAGCAGTTCTTC. Its translation is CASSSYLGEQFF.

The chain's CDR3 is CASSPGQEGLEQYF. The CDR3 DNA reads as TGCGCCAGCAGCCCGGGACAGGAAGGCCTCGAGCAGTACTTC. This sequence joins TRBV5-1 and TRBJ2-7; 8 bases are a match to TRBD1. The CDR3 spans 14 residues. From germline, CDR1 is SGHRS and CDR2 YFSETQ. The J segment lost 6 bases and the V segment lost 4 bases, leaving 9 bases of the junction unmatched.